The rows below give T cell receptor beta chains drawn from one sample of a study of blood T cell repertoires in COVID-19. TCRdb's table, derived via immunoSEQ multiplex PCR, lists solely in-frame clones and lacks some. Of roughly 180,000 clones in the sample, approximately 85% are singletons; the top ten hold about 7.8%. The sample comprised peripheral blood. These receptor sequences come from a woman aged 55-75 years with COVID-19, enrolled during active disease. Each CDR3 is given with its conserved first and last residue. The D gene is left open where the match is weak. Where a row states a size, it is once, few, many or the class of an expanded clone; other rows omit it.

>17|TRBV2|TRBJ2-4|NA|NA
TGTGCCAGCAGTGAATCCACAGGCTCATATGTCAAAAACATTCAGTACTTC
CASSESTGSYVKNIQYF
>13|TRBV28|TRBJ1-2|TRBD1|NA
TGTGCCAGCAAAACAGGGGGCGAAGGTGGCTACACCTTC
CASKTGGEGGYTF
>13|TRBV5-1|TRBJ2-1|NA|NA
TGCGCCAGCGGTGGGGCATCATACAATGAGCAGTTCTTC
CASGGASYNEQFF
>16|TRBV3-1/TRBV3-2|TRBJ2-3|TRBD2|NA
TGTGCCAGCAGCCAAGATTCGGCTAGCGGGGGGGATACGCAGTATTTT
CASSQDSASGGDTQYF
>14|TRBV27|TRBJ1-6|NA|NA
TGTGCCAGCAGTTCAGGGATCTCGAATTCACCCCTCCACTTT
CASSSGISNSPLHF
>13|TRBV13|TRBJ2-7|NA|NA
TGTGCCAGCAGCTTATTAAACTCCTACGAGCAGTACTTC
CASSLLNSYEQYF
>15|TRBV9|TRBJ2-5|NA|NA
TGTGCCAGCAGCGTAGGAATTAGACAGCAAGAGACCCAGTACTTC
CASSVGIRQQETQYF
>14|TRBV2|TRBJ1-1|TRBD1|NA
TGTGCCAGCACTGTACAGGGGATGGAGACTGAAGCTTTCTTT
CASTVQGMETEAFF
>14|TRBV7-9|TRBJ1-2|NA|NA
TGTGCCAGCAGCTTAGCGCTAGGTCCCTATGGCTACACCTTC
CASSLALGPYGYTF
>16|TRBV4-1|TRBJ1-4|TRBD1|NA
TGCGCCAGCAGCCAAGAATCGGACAGGGGAAATGAAAAACTGTTTTTT
CASSQESDRGNEKLFF
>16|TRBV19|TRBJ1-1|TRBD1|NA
TGTGCCAGTAGTCGCCTGGGGACAGGGGTACAGACTGAAGCTTTCTTT
CASSRLGTGVQTEAFF
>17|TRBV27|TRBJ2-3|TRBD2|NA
TGTGCCAGCAGTTACCCCAGAGCGGGGGGGGTCACAGATACGCAGTATTTT
CASSYPRAGGVTDTQYF
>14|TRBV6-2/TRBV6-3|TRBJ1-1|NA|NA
TGTGCCAGCAGTTACCCGGGCGGGGTCACTGAAGCTTTCTTT
CASSYPGGVTEAFF
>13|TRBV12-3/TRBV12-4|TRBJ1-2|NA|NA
TGTGCCAGCGGGGGAGGGGACGCGTATGGCTACACCTTC
CASGGGDAYGYTF
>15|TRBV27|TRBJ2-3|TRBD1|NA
TGTGCCAGCAGTTTAAGGGGGACAGTCACGGATACGCAGTATTTT
CASSLRGTVTDTQYF
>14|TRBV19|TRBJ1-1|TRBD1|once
TGTGCCAGTATCGGGGCAGGGGGATCGACTGAAGCTTTCTTT
CASIGAGGSTEAFF
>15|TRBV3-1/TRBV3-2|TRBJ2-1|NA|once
TGTGCCAGCAGCCACCGAACTGAGTCCTACAATGAGCAGTTCTTC
CASSHRTESYNEQFF
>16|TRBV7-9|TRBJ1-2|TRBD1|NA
TGTGCCAGCAGCTCCCTGGGCCCGGGACAGGGGTCGCTAAGAGCCTTC
CASSSLGPGQGSLRAF
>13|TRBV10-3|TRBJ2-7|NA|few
TGTGCCATCAGTGTGGAGACCCTAAGCGGGCAGTACTTC
CAISVETLSGQYF
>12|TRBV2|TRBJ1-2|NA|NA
TGTGCCAGCAGTGAAACGGTCTATGGCTACACCTTC
CASSETVYGYTF
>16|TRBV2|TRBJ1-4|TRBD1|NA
TGTGCCAGCAGAGACAGGGGGTCAAACTTTAATGAAAAACTGTTTTTT
CASRDRGSNFNEKLFF
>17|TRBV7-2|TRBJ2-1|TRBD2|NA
TGTGCCAGCAGCGCTAGGCAGGGACTAGCGGGACGCTATGAGCAGTTCTTC
CASSARQGLAGRYEQFF
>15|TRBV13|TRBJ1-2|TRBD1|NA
TGTGCCAGCAGCGCGGGACAGGGAGCTAACTATGGCTACACCTTC
CASSAGQGANYGYTF
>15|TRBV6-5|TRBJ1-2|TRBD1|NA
TGTGCCAGCAGTTACGGGACAGGGAGGCGGTATGGCTACACCTTC
CASSYGTGRRYGYTF
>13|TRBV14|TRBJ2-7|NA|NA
TGTGCCAGCAGCCATGGGCAGGGCTACGAGCAGTACTTC
CASSHGQGYEQYF
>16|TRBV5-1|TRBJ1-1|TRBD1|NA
TGCGCCAGCAGCTTGGAGCCAGGCAGGGGGCTTACTGAAGCTTTCTTT
CASSLEPGRGLTEAFF
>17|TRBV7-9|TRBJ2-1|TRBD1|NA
TGTGCCAGCAGCTTAGGGGGTCCAAGCAGGGGGTTTAGTGAGCAGTTCTTC
CASSLGGPSRGFSEQFF
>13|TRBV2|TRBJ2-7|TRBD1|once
TGTGCCAGCAGGGACAGGGTTGGGGGCGAGCAGTACTTC
CASRDRVGGEQYF